This entry is about one T cell receptor beta chain. The source of the sample is a study of blood T cell repertoires in COVID-19. Study-wide background: The samples span acute and convalescent COVID-19 from the United States, Italy and Spain. PBMCs, B-cell-depleted T cells, or T cells provided the cDNA or gDNA that made up the material.

In the study's own analysis: From reference gene primer amplification, estimates of nucleated cell counts were derived. Here immunoSEQ multiplex PCR was the method, and the copy in TCRdb shows in-frame clones only, minus some. V, J and clone size are those of that table, while D and trimming were read from the DNA. The sample consists of fewer than 450,000 clones, more than 70% of them appearing once. This TCR was recovered from a woman aged 65 to 85 with COVID-19, enrolled during active disease. The sequenced material came from peripheral blood.

CDR3 DNA: TGCGCCAGCAGCTTGGAGTCGACAGGTGAAGCTTTCTTT. Its protein product is CASSLESTGEAFF. The rearrangement links TRBV5-1 to TRBJ1-1, with D possibly being TRBD1 (6 bases). The CDR3 contains 13 residues. CDR1 and CDR2 (germline): SGHRS, YFSETQ. V was cut by 0 bases and J by 7 bases, with 10 bases left in between. The variable domain in full, with the rest retrieved from reference TRBV5-1 and TRBJ1-1, is KAGVTQTPRYLIKTRGQQVTLSCSPISGHRSVSWYQQTPGQGLQFLFEYFSETQRNKGNFPGRFSGRQFSNSRSEMNVSTLELGDSALYLCASSLESTGEAFFGQGTRLTVV.